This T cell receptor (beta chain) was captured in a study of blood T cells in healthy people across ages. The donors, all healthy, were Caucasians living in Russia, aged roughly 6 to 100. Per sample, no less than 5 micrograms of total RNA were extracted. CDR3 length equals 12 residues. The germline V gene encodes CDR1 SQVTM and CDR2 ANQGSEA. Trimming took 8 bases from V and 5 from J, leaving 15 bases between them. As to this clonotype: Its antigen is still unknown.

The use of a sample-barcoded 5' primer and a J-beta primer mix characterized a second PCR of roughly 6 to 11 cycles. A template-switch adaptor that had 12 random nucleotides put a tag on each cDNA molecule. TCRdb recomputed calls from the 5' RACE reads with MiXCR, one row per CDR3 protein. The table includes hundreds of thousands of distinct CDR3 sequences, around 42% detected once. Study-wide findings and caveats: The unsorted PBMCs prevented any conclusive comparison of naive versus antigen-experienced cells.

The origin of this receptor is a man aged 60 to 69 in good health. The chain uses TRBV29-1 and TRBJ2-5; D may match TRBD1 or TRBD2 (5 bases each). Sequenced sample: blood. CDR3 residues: CSSEGPGETQYF. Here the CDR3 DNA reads TGCAGCTCCGAGGGGCCCGGGGAGACCCAGTACTTC. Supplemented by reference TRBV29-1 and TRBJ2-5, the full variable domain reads SAVISQKPSRDICQRGTSLTIQCQVDSQVTMMFWYRQQPGQSLTLIATANQGSEATYESGFVIDKFPISRPNLTFSTLTVSNMSPEDSSIYLCSSEGPGETQYFGPGTRLLVL.